The 15 T cell receptor beta chains given below trace back to one sample, sequenced in a study of T-cell memory formation after mild COVID-19. One entry per CDR3 protein results from TCRdb running MiXCR on the 5' RACE reads. The sample lists about 350,000 distinct CDR3 sequences; 20% to 25% were seen once. Sample: PBMCs or a T cell subset sorted from them (not recorded which). The receptors were sampled from a man younger than 30 who had mild COVID-19 (a few samples of this study predate the infection). Cell type and time point are not known.

The genes are TRBV3-1 and TRBJ2-3; tentatively, D is TRBD2 (7 bases). Germline V lookup: CDR1 LGHDT, CDR2 YNNKEL (reference sequence). CDR3 length equals 17 residues. Trimming left V 3 bases short and J 4 bases short, with 20 bases between. The CDR3: CASSHPRGGEVSDTQYF. The CDR3, as DNA: TGTGCCAGCAGCCACCCTAGGGGGGGGGAGGTTTCAGATACGCAGTATTTT.

This clonotype occurred many times. The V and J genes are TRBV4-3 and TRBJ2-1; D is unresolved. This CDR3 spans 14 amino acids. Looked up from germline, CDR1 is LGHNA and CDR2 is YSLEER. The V end lost 0 bases, the J end lost 8 bases, and 11 bases lay between the germline ends. CDR3 nucleotide sequence: TGCGCCAGCAGCCAAGACGTAAGTTTCGATGAGCAGTTCTTC. Protein product: CASSQDVSFDEQFF.

This clonotype was seen a handful of times. The chain uses TRBV4-1 and TRBJ1-2, with 10 bases fitting TRBD1. Germline V lookup: CDR1 MGHRA, CDR2 YSYEKL. V was clipped by 4 bases and J by 2 bases; unmatched bases: 4. The CDR3 runs to 15 residues. This CDR3 is CASSLLTGGNYGYTF. The CDR3 DNA is TGCGCCAGCAGCCTGTTGACAGGGGGCAACTATGGCTACACCTTC.

The chain carries TRBV29-1 and TRBJ2-7, with 7 bases matching TRBD1. The CDR3 consists of 13 residues. CDR1 and CDR2 from the germline V gene are SQVTM and ANQGSEA. The trim removed 5 bases at V and 2 bases at J, leaving 6 bases unmatched. In DNA, the CDR3 is TGCAGCGTTTCTAGGGGGCGGACCTACGAGCAGTACTTC. Translating gives CSVSRGRTYEQYF.

This clonotype has just a few counts. The chain couples TRBV29-1 to TRBJ1-2; no clear D gene. The CDR3 loop spans 13 amino acids. V lost 7 bases, J lost 3 bases, and 15 bases lay in between. CDR1 is SQVTM and CDR2 is ANQGSEA in the germline V gene. CDR3 bases: TGCAGCGCCGAGGGCCGGGATGACTATGGCTACACCTTC. Translating it yields CSAEGRDDYGYTF.

This chain connects TRBV5-1 to TRBJ2-3, with D hard to call. This CDR3 has 14 residues. The V and J ends lost 6 bases and 2 bases respectively, with 13 bases between them. Germline assignment: CDR1 SGHRS and CDR2 YFSETQ. The CDR3 bases are TGCGCCAGCACCTCCGGCGGATTCACAGATACGCAGTATTTT. Its translation: CASTSGGFTDTQYF. The full variable domain, in which reference TRBV5-1 and TRBJ2-3 provide the parts outside the CDR3, is KAGVTQTPRYLIKTRGQQVTLSCSPISGHRSVSWYQQTPGQGLQFLFEYFSETQRNKGNFPGRFSGRQFSNSRSEMNVSTLELGDSALYLCASTSGGFTDTQYFGPGTRLTVL.

J is TRBJ1-5 and V is TRBV29-1; D is undetermined. Trimming took off 1 base at V and 4 bases at J, with 11 bases between the two ends. The CDR3 spans 14 residues. Germline V gene lookup returns CDR1 SQVTM and CDR2 ANQGSEA. The CDR3 is CSVEADDMNQPQHF. The CDR3 DNA follows: TGCAGCGTTGAAGCCGATGACATGAATCAGCCCCAGCATTTT.

This clonotype was detected ten times or more. The chain links TRBV4-1 to TRBJ2-7, with a possible D match to TRBD2 (6 bases). Germline CDR1 MGHRA, CDR2 YSYEKL. The CDR3 loop spans 16 amino acids. Trimming cost V 0 bases and J 3 bases, with 15 bases left between them. CDR3 amino acids: CASSQEPGVRLYEQYF. The CDR3 region has the DNA TGCGCCAGCAGCCAAGAACCGGGAGTAAGGCTCTACGAGCAGTACTTC.

This clonotype was counted only a few times. The J gene is TRBJ2-5, the V gene TRBV5-5; D gene unclear. CDR3 length: 14 residues. Germline V gene data show CDR1 as SGHKS and CDR2 as YYEKEE (reference sequence). Trimming left V 0 bases short and J 2 bases short, with 8 bases between. DNA for the CDR3: TGTGCCAGCAGCTTGGAATGGGGACAAGAGACCCAGTACTTC. Protein product: CASSLEWGQETQYF.

This clonotype was counted a few times. The V call is TRBV12-3 or TRBV12-4, the J call TRBJ2-3; tentative D call: TRBD2 (6 bases). The V end lost 1 base, the J end lost 2 bases, and 13 bases lay between the germline ends. The CDR3 loop spans 16 amino acids. CDR3 loop: CASSLDRSGPTDTQYF. For the CDR3, the DNA is TGTGCCAGCAGTTTAGACCGGAGCGGGCCCACAGATACGCAGTATTTT.

This clonotype was seen a handful of times. DNA of the CDR3: TGTGCCAGCAGGACCAGCCTGCAGATGAACACTGAAGCTTTCTTT. Amino acids: CASRTSLQMNTEAFF. This chain connects TRBV6-2 or TRBV6-3 to TRBJ1-1, with D hard to call. The ends were cut back, 6 bases at V and 0 bases at J, with 14 bases in the middle. CDR3 length equals 15 residues. CDR1 and CDR2 from the germline V gene are MNHEY and SVGEGT.

V gene TRBV4-2 combines with J gene TRBJ2-3; 9 nucleotides agree with TRBD2. V was clipped by 2 bases and J by 5 bases; unmatched bases: 11. This CDR3 has 17 amino acids. CDR1 is LGHNA and CDR2 is YNFKEQ in the germline V gene. This CDR3 reads CASSQNPTSGGEDTQYF. The CDR3 DNA is TGTGCCAGCAGCCAAAACCCGACTAGCGGAGGGGAAGATACGCAGTATTTT.

The rearrangement uses TRBV4-1 and TRBJ1-3, with D perhaps matching TRBD1 (6 bases). The CDR3 covers 14 residues. Germline values: CDR1 MGHRA, CDR2 YSYEKL. Trimming removed 7 bases from V and 0 bases from J, with 10 bases in between. The CDR3 loop is CASTTGSSGNTIYF. The CDR3 nucleotides read TGCGCCAGCACTACAGGGAGCTCTGGAAACACCATATATTTT.

In DNA form, the CDR3 reads TGCGCCAGCAGCTTGGCGCTGGCAGGGGATAATGAAAAACTGTTTTTT. Translating it yields CASSLALAGDNEKLFF. V and J are TRBV5-1 and TRBJ1-4; D is possibly TRBD1 (6 bases). CDR1 is SGHRS, CDR2 YFSETQ, per germline. The CDR3 extends over 16 amino acids. Trimming shortened V by 0 bases and J by 4 bases, and 13 bases separated the two germline ends.

The chain recombines TRBV6-1 with TRBJ1-5, with D possibly matching TRBD1 (6 bases). The CDR3 contains 13 residues. Trimming stripped 2 bases from V and 6 bases from J, with 8 bases between. From germline, CDR1 is MNHNS and CDR2 SASEGT. The CDR3 DNA reads TGTGCCAGCAGTGAACAGGGGAGTCAGCCCCAGCATTTT. Translation gives CASSEQGSQPQHF.